These 30 T cell receptor beta chains share one sample of origin, sequenced in a study of human T cells and chemical hapten exposure (dated by TCRdb to about 2021). The meaning of the sample's time point label: patch test 2, 6 weeks after DPC sensitization. The treatment or condition label for this specimen denotes: therapeutic diphenylcyclopropenone sensitization with weekly scalp DPC. Receptors were amplified or captured by RACE. The sequencer listed for this sample is NextSeq 500. The raw public data were reprocessed by TCRdb itself: fastp quality trimming at Q25, MiXCR clonotype calling, in-frame beta chains only. A single entry per CDR3 protein holds the most common genes and DNA from its merged rows. This sample gives some 99,000 distinct CDR3 sequences in total; 9.2% of them show up just once. The ten top clones hold 2.5% to 3.5% of the sample. This sample comprised whole blood, obtained in connection with sensitization to the hapten diphenylcyclopropenone (DPC). The receptors come from a woman between 40 and 50 years old with alopecia areata. Some clones in this sample may be carry-over from other donors' samples.

This clonotype came up a few times. The chain recombines TRBV11-2 with TRBJ2-1; no reliable D call. This CDR3 is built from 12 residues. Between the trimmed V and J ends, which lost 5 bases and 13 bases, there was a span of 15 bases. Germline-derived CDR1 and CDR2 are SGHAT and FQNNGV. This CDR3 is CASSPQRKIQFF. CDR3 bases: TGTGCCAGCAGCCCACAGAGAAAGATTCAGTTCTTC.

The chain couples TRBV7-3 to TRBJ2-2; 9 bases align to TRBD1. Germline values: CDR1 SGHTA, CDR2 FQGTGA. The CDR3 is 15 amino acids. V was pared by 5 bases and J by 5 bases, with 6 bases of the junction left unmatched. CDR3 region: CASSPTGGRTGELFF. In DNA form, the CDR3 reads TGTGCCAGCAGCCCCACAGGGGGCAGGACCGGGGAGCTGTTTTTT.

This clonotype came up many times. The CDR3 loop reads CASSTLQGPQETQYF. The CDR3 DNA follows: TGTGCCAGCAGCACCCTACAGGGCCCACAAGAGACCCAGTACTTC. The gene calls are TRBV7-6 and TRBJ2-5; tentatively, D is TRBD1 (6 bases). The CDR3 is 15 amino acids. V gave up 5 bases and J gave up 2 bases, with 15 bases separating them. The germline V gene has CDR1 SGHVS and CDR2 FNYEAQ.

The V and J genes are TRBV7-2 and TRBJ2-7; D is unclear. The CDR3 has 13 residues. V lost 5 bases and J lost 5, with 13 bases in between. Germline V gene sequence: CDR1 SGHTA, CDR2 FQGNSA. In nucleotides, the CDR3 is TGTGCCAGCAGCCTCAGGAAAAGCGACGAGCAGTACTTC. This translates into CASSLRKSDEQYF.

The rearrangement uses TRBV10-3 and TRBJ2-7, with 9 bases matching TRBD1. Germline assignment: CDR1 ENHRY and CDR2 SYGVKD. The CDR3 is 15 residues long. Trimming took 6 bases from V and 0 from J; bases not matched to a gene: 6. The CDR3 sequence: CAISSGTGSSYEQYF. The CDR3 nucleotides are TGTGCCATCAGCTCCGGGACAGGGTCCTCCTACGAGCAGTACTTC.

The table lists this clonotype with many counts. The chain is built from TRBV19 and TRBJ1-2, with D possibly matching TRBD1 (5 bases). There are 15 residues in the CDR3. CDR1 and CDR2 (germline): LNHDA, SQIVND (reference sequence). Trimming took 7 bases from V and 6 from J, leaving 21 bases between them. The CDR3 DNA sequence: TGTGCCAGTACCCTCCTGGACCGGGGCTTCAATGGCTACACCTTC. As protein: CASTLLDRGFNGYTF.

This clonotype was detected ten times or more. The V call is TRBV7-6, the J call TRBJ2-1, with unresolved D. Trimming shortened V by 1 base and J by 6 bases, and 7 bases separated the two germline ends. Looked up from germline, CDR1 is SGHVS and CDR2 is FNYEAQ. The CDR3 contains 13 residues. This chain's CDR3 is CASSLVASNEQFF. The DNA for the CDR3 is TGTGCCAGCAGCTTAGTAGCTTCCAATGAGCAGTTCTTC.

This clonotype has a count of ten or more. This chain uses TRBV7-2 with TRBJ1-5; D remains ambiguous. This CDR3 is built from 12 residues. Deletions cut 3 bases from V and 15 bases from J, with 15 bases between. Germline CDR1 reads SGHTA; CDR2 reads FQGNSA. The CDR3 nucleotides are TGTGCCAGCAGCTTTAATGACATCAACTTGCATTTT. Translating gives CASSFNDINLHF.

This clonotype was seen only a few times. The chain uses TRBV4-3 and TRBJ2-5, with 10 bases that match TRBD1. The V segment lost 3 bases and the J segment 5 bases; nucleotides outside the gene matches: 9. This CDR3 comprises 16 residues. Germline V gene data show CDR1 as LGHNA and CDR2 as YSLEER. This chain's CDR3 is CASSQADRGFGETQYF. The CDR3 DNA reads TGCGCCAGCAGCCAGGCGGACAGGGGGTTTGGGGAGACCCAGTACTTC.

This clonotype came up a few times. The J gene is TRBJ2-7, the V gene TRBV20-1; 8 bases match TRBD2. This CDR3 is 13 amino acids long. Unmatched junction bases numbered 6, after V lost 3 bases and J lost 5 bases. The germline CDR1 and CDR2 sequences are DFQATT and SNEGSKA (reference sequence). The CDR3 DNA is TGCAGTGCTAGCGTAGCGGGAATCCACGAGCAGTACTTC. Translated, it gives CSASVAGIHEQYF.

This clonotype showed up many times. This sequence joins TRBV10-3 and TRBJ2-1; 11 bases match TRBD2. Losses at the gene ends were 5 bases for V and 7 bases for J; bases not matched to a gene: 4. Germline assignment: CDR1 ENHRY and CDR2 SYGVKD. This CDR3 is 14 amino acids long. This CDR3 is CAISYSGGANEQFF. CDR3 DNA: TGTGCCATCAGTTATAGCGGGGGGGCAAATGAGCAGTTCTTC.

This clonotype was observed a few times. The rearrangement joins TRBV7-9 to TRBJ2-5, with unresolved D. The germline V gene encodes CDR1 SEHNR and CDR2 FQNEAQ (reference sequence). The V end lost 1 base, the J end lost 5 bases, and 17 bases lay between the germline ends. The CDR3 runs 16 residues. The CDR3: CASSLEGKGRWETQYF. The CDR3, as DNA: TGTGCCAGCAGCTTAGAAGGCAAGGGCCGGTGGGAGACCCAGTACTTC.

This clonotype was counted many times. The chain has TRBV19 and TRBJ2-5; D perhaps matches TRBD2 (5 bases). V was pared by 6 bases and J by 1 base, with 9 bases between. Germline-derived CDR1 and CDR2 are LNHDA and SQIVND (reference sequence). This CDR3 has 13 amino acids. This CDR3 is CASSHLAQETQYF. The DNA of the CDR3 is TGTGCCAGTAGCCACCTAGCCCAAGAGACCCAGTACTTC.

The chain couples TRBV4-1 to TRBJ2-3; D is uncertain. CDR1 MGHRA and CDR2 YSYEKL come from the germline V gene. CDR3 size: 14 residues. Trimming stripped 5 bases from V and 4 bases from J, with 13 bases between. The CDR3 region has the DNA TGCGCCAGCAGCGAACCGTACAGTGCAGATACGCAGTATTTT. Protein sequence: CASSEPYSADTQYF.

Turning to this clonotype: Being one base from a much bigger clone, this may be a read error. The CDR3 DNA is TGTGCAGAAGGCGGGGGCAGCTCCTGCAATGAGCAGTTCTTC. Amino acids: CAEGGGSSCNEQFF. The gene calls are TRBV7-9 and TRBJ2-1; a weak D match, TRBD2 (7 bases). Germline CDR1 reads SEHNR; CDR2 reads FQNEAQ (reference sequence). The CDR3 loop spans 14 amino acids.

The chain recombines TRBV14 with TRBJ1-4; the D is unclear. The V and J ends lost 3 bases and 3 bases respectively, with 8 bases between them. From germline, CDR1 is SGHDN and CDR2 FVKESK. This CDR3 region has 14 residues. CDR3 amino acids: CASSHVAANEKLFF. The CDR3 DNA follows: TGTGCCAGCAGCCACGTCGCGGCTAATGAAAAACTGTTTTTT.

The chain couples TRBV27 to TRBJ2-3, with TRBD2 as a possible D gene (6 bases). Germline lookup yields CDR1 MNHEY and CDR2 SMNVEV (reference sequence). V was pared by 1 base and J by 5 bases, with 13 bases between. The CDR3 covers 15 residues. The CDR3 here is CASSLFRGSRDTQYF. DNA of the CDR3: TGTGCCAGCAGTTTATTCCGGGGGTCCCGAGATACGCAGTATTTT.

This clonotype was observed a handful of times. The gene calls are TRBV5-1 and TRBJ1-1; 7 nucleotides match TRBD1. Trimming at V came to 6 bases and at J to 1 base, leaving 9 bases not matched to a gene. The length of the CDR3 is 15 residues. CDR1 SGHRS and CDR2 YFSETQ come from the germline V gene. This CDR3 is CASTRSGTENTEAFF. For the CDR3, the DNA is TGCGCCAGCACGCGGTCGGGGACAGAGAACACTGAAGCTTTCTTT.

Ten or more counts support this clonotype. The chain couples TRBV18 to TRBJ1-5; D gene uncertain. V lost 3 bases and J lost 0, with 18 bases in between. The CDR3 extends over 18 amino acids. CDR1 is KGHSH and CDR2 is LQKENI in the germline V gene. CDR3 nucleotides: TGTGCCAGCTCACCCACGCCCGTGGGCCCGAATAGCAATCAGCCCCAGCATTTT. This codes for CASSPTPVGPNSNQPQHF.

This clonotype was counted at least ten times. The chain carries TRBV5-1 and TRBJ2-7; D remains unclear. The CDR3 runs 15 residues. Germline assignment: CDR1 SGHRS and CDR2 YFSETQ. Trimming left V 0 bases short and J 3 bases short, with 13 bases between. CDR3 sequence: CASSLEPGLDYEQYF. The CDR3 region has the DNA TGCGCCAGCAGCTTGGAGCCAGGTCTAGACTACGAGCAGTACTTC.

This clonotype was seen a few times. This chain uses TRBV6-2 or TRBV6-3 with TRBJ2-7; no reliable D call. The CDR3 has 12 amino acids. CDR1 MNHEY and CDR2 SVGEGT come from the germline V gene. Trimming left V 2 bases short and J 0 bases short, with 2 bases between. CDR3 protein: CASSYRSYEQYF. CDR3 sequence (DNA): TGTGCCAGCAGTTACCGCTCCTACGAGCAGTACTTC.

This clonotype was detected only a few times. V usage is TRBV11-2 and J usage is TRBJ1-1; D gene unclear. Germline V gene sequence: CDR1 SGHAT, CDR2 FQNNGV. The CDR3 length is 13 residues. Trimming removed 1 base from V and 7 bases from J, with 10 bases in between. The CDR3 coding sequence is TGTGCCAGCAGCTTAGTTGGAGGGATTGAAGCTTTCTTT. Protein product: CASSLVGGIEAFF.

This clonotype was seen repeatedly, ten times or more. This sequence joins TRBV10-1 and TRBJ1-2; 9 bases line up with TRBD1. The CDR3 is 13 amino acids. The trim removed 6 bases at V and 6 bases at J, leaving 5 bases unmatched. CDR1 WNHNN and CDR2 SYGVQD come from the germline V gene (reference sequence). CDR3 sequence: CASRVQGANGYTF. DNA for the CDR3: TGCGCCAGCAGAGTACAGGGGGCTAATGGCTACACCTTC.

Only a few counts were recorded for this clonotype. This clone may be a read error of a much larger clone one base away. This sequence joins TRBV7-3 and TRBJ2-6; the D is unclear. Germline assignment: CDR1 SGHTA and CDR2 FQGTGA. Deletions cut 2 bases from V and 2 bases from J, with 1 base between. The CDR3 is made up of 13 amino acids. The CDR3 loop reads CASSLPGANVLTF. CDR3 nucleotide sequence: TGTGCCAGCAGCTTACCTGGGGCCAACGTCCTGACTTTC.

A remark on this clonotype: Being one base from a much bigger clone, this may be a read error. The V call is TRBV28, the J call TRBJ2-3; weak D call: TRBD1 (5 bases). With 2 bases removed from V and 5 bases from J, the gap between germline ends came to 14 bases. Per the germline V gene, CDR1 is MDHEN and CDR2 is SYDVKM. The CDR3 is 15 residues long. CDR3 residues: CASSLRGEVVDTQYF. CDR3 coding DNA: TGTGCCAGCAGTTTAAGGGGCGAGGTAGTAGATACGCAGTATTTT.

The genes are TRBV5-1 and TRBJ1-6; D unclear. CDR1 SGHRS and CDR2 YFSETQ come from the germline V gene. This CDR3 spans 13 amino acids. The V and J ends lost 2 bases and 8 bases respectively, with 8 bases between them. The CDR3 DNA reads as TGCGCCAGCAGCTTTGACGGAGATTCACCCCTCCACTTT. Translation: CASSFDGDSPLHF.

This clonotype was seen at least ten times. The V and J genes are TRBV7-9 and TRBJ2-6; 14 nucleotides agree with TRBD2. The J segment lost 0 bases and the V segment lost 5 bases, leaving 3 bases of the junction unmatched. The CDR3 has 18 amino acids. From germline, CDR1 is SEHNR and CDR2 FQNEAQ (reference sequence). The CDR3 nucleotides are TGTGCCAGCAGCCGGGGACTAGCGGGGGCCTCTGGGGCCAACGTCCTGACTTTC. The encoded protein is CASSRGLAGASGANVLTF.

This clonotype was counted many times. The V and J genes are TRBV7-9 and TRBJ2-3; D remains unclear. Trimming cost V 8 bases and J 3 bases, with 18 bases left between them. This CDR3 spans 15 amino acids. The germline gives CDR1 SEHNR, CDR2 FQNEAQ (reference sequence). The CDR3 is CASRRQTTPTDTQYF. Here the CDR3 DNA reads TGTGCCAGCCGACGGCAAACGACACCAACAGATACGCAGTATTTT.

This clonotype was recorded many times. The chain is built from TRBV7-9 and TRBJ1-5; D remains unclear. Germline V gives CDR1 SEHNR, CDR2 FQNEAQ (reference sequence). V was clipped by 1 base and J by 5 bases, with 6 bases between them. The CDR3 is 13 residues long. Here the CDR3 reads CASSLGQHQPQHF. CDR3 in DNA: TGTGCCAGCAGCTTAGGGCAGCATCAGCCCCAGCATTTT.

This clonotype occurred many times. Compared with germline, one end of the junction differs, possibly owing to a read error. The V call is TRBV4-3, the J call TRBJ2-7; TRBD2 aligns across 8 bases. Per the germline V gene, CDR1 is LGHNA and CDR2 is YSLEER. The CDR3 is made up of 17 amino acids. CDR3 DNA sequence: TGCGCCAGCAGCCAAGTTGGGGCCGGGACTAGGTCCTCCGAGCAGTACTTC. This codes for CASSQVGAGTRSSEQYF.